This passage covers 29 T cell receptor beta chains from one sample sequenced in a study of CD8+ T cells in alopecia areata. Isolated RNA was reverse transcribed into cDNA used as the sequencing template. Measured with immunoSEQ multiplex PCR; TCRdb has only the in-frame clones, and not every one. Here the sample spans about 250,000 clones, over 45% being singletons. The treatment: oral pan-JAK inhibitor, 5-10 mg twice daily. Sequenced here: CD4+ T cells sorted from blood, sampled at approximately week 51, from a patient treated with tofacitinib. These receptors came from a human donor with alopecia areata.

The gene calls are TRBV30 and TRBJ2-7, with D hard to call. V shed 7 bases and J shed 7 bases, with 20 bases lying between them. Germline assignment: CDR1 GTSNPN and CDR2 SVGIG (reference sequence). This CDR3 has 13 amino acids. The CDR3 here is CASSGRFTLEQYF. DNA for the CDR3: TGTGCCTCATCGGGCCGCTTTACACTGGAGCAGTACTTC.

This chain connects TRBV29-1 to TRBJ2-3, with 7 bases aligning to TRBD1. The CDR3 is made up of 12 amino acids. The germline V gene encodes CDR1 SQVTM and CDR2 ANQGSEA. Trimming cost V 6 bases and J 4 bases; bases outside gene matches: 4. The CDR3 reads CSVRQGADTQYF. The CDR3 DNA reads TGCAGCGTACGCCAGGGGGCAGATACGCAGTATTTT.

This clone was seen a few times. CDR3 sequence reads: CASRGTGPTEAFF. The CDR3 nucleotides are TGTGCCAGCAGGGGGACAGGGCCCACTGAAGCTTTCTTT. V usage is TRBV25-1 and J usage is TRBJ1-1; TRBD1 matches at 9 bases. Germline V gene sequence: CDR1 MGHDK, CDR2 SYGVNS. The CDR3 spans 13 residues. The trim removed 6 bases at V and 4 bases at J, leaving 3 bases unmatched. Full variable domain (missing parts from reference TRBV25-1 and TRBJ1-1): EADIYQTPRYLVIGTGKKITLECSQTMGHDKMYWYQQDPGMELHLIHYSYGVNSTEKGDLSSESTVSRIRTEHFPLTLESARPSHTSQYLCASRGTGPTEAFFGQGTRLTVV.

This clone was seen once. The gene calls are TRBV29-1 and TRBJ2-3, with TRBD2 matching over 10 bases. The V gene's germline CDR1 is SQVTM and CDR2 ANQGSEA. V trimming: 6 bases; J trimming: 5 bases; junction bases outside the gene matches: 11. The CDR3 loop spans 15 amino acids. CDR3 sequence: CSVPNSGGIVDTQYF. The CDR3 bases are TGCAGCGTCCCAAATAGCGGGGGGATAGTAGATACGCAGTATTTT.

The gene calls are TRBV29-1 and TRBJ1-1; a possible D gene is TRBD1 (5 bases). Germline V gene data show CDR1 as SQVTM and CDR2 as ANQGSEA. With 7 bases removed from V and 3 bases from J, the gap between germline ends came to 18 bases. The CDR3 covers 14 residues. The CDR3 is CSARGSRGYTEAFF. DNA for the CDR3: TGCAGCGCCCGGGGGTCAAGGGGCTACACTGAAGCTTTCTTT.

The chain combines TRBV10-3 with TRBJ2-5; 10 nucleotides line up with TRBD2. CDR1 and CDR2 (germline): ENHRY, SYGVKD. CDR3 length equals 14 residues. V trimming: 10 bases; J trimming: 2 bases; junction bases outside the gene matches: 7. The CDR3 DNA follows: TGTGCCACCGGACTAGCGGATAGACAAGAGACCCAGTACTTC. As protein: CATGLADRQETQYF.

The chain carries TRBV6-5 and TRBJ2-5; tentatively, D is TRBD1 (6 bases). The length of the CDR3 is 15 residues. The V gene lost 6 bases and the J gene lost 4 bases, with 18 bases spanning the gap. Germline V CDR1 and CDR2: MNHEY, SVGAGI. DNA for the CDR3: TGTGCCAGCAGCCCCGCCGGGACATCAGGAGAGACCCAGTACTTC. This encodes CASSPAGTSGETQYF.

The chain recombines TRBV7-8 with TRBJ2-3; either TRBD1 or TRBD2 may fit D (6 bases each). Germline CDR1 and CDR2: SGHVS and FQNEAQ. The CDR3 consists of 16 residues. Trimming cost V 7 bases and J 3 bases, with 20 bases left between them. CDR3 protein: CASTGWGARKTDTQYF. The CDR3 DNA sequence: TGTGCCAGCACCGGATGGGGGGCGCGTAAGACAGATACGCAGTATTTT. Together with reference TRBV7-8 and TRBJ2-3, the CDR3 gives the full variable domain: GAGVSQSPRYKVAKRGQDVALRCDPISGHVSLFWYQQALGQGPEFLTYFQNEAQLDKSGLPSDRFFAERPEGSVSTLKIQRTQQEDSAVYLCASTGWGARKTDTQYFGPGTRLTVL.

J is TRBJ1-2 and V is TRBV9; weak D call: TRBD1 (6 bases). Germline CDR1 and CDR2: SGDLS and YYNGEE. The CDR3 sequence is 12 residues long. V lost 0 bases, J lost 7 bases, and 7 bases lay in between. The DNA of the CDR3 is TGTGCCAGCAGCGTAGTAGGGGGTGGCTACACCTTC. Translated: CASSVVGGGYTF.

This chain uses TRBV30 with TRBJ2-1; D may be TRBD1 or TRBD2 (5 bases each). This CDR3 region has 15 residues. Trimming removed 2 bases from V and 0 bases from J, with 11 bases in between. The germline CDR1 and CDR2 sequences are GTSNPN and SVGIG (reference sequence). DNA for the CDR3: TGTGCCTGGAGTCGGGACCCGAGCTCCTACAATGAGCAGTTCTTC. Amino acid sequence: CAWSRDPSSYNEQFF.

The chain has TRBV4-3 and TRBJ2-7; TRBD1 agrees at 9 bases. Trimming took 3 bases from V and 3 from J; bases not matched to a gene: 6. The CDR3 has 15 amino acids. CDR1 is LGHNA, CDR2 YSLEER, per germline. The CDR3, as DNA: TGCGCCAGCAGCCAGCGGACAGGGGTCTTCTACGAGCAGTACTTC. This codes for CASSQRTGVFYEQYF.

This clone was found a few times. The V gene is TRBV30, the J gene TRBJ2-3; 8 bases map to TRBD2. Trimming removed 4 bases from V and 4 bases from J; junction bases left unmatched: 7. The CDR3 sequence is 14 residues long. The germline CDR1 and CDR2 sequences are GTSNPN and SVGIG (reference sequence). DNA for the CDR3: TGTGCCTGGAAGCTAAGCGGGGGTGCAGATACGCAGTATTTT. Protein sequence: CAWKLSGGADTQYF.

The chain uses TRBV6-1 and TRBJ1-2; D remains unclear. This CDR3 is built from 12 residues. V was shortened by 5 bases and J by 2 bases, with 6 bases between the two germline ends. The germline V gene encodes CDR1 MNHNS and CDR2 SASEGT. CDR3 DNA: TGTGCCAGCAGTAGTCGGAACTATGGCTACACCTTC. Protein: CASSSRNYGYTF.

The rearrangement uses TRBV10-3 and TRBJ2-7; TRBD2 agrees at 7 bases. The germline gives CDR1 ENHRY, CDR2 SYGVKD. Germline trimming cut 7 bases from V and 2 bases from J; bases unmatched to any gene: 2. The CDR3 is made up of 12 amino acids. The chain's CDR3 is CAIKRGTYEQYF. In DNA, the CDR3 is TGTGCCATCAAGCGGGGAACCTACGAGCAGTACTTC.

V gene TRBV5-6 combines with J gene TRBJ2-1; D tentatively reads TRBD1 or TRBD2 (5 bases each). V lost 1 base, J lost 0 bases, and 11 bases lay in between. The CDR3 loop spans 16 amino acids. Germline loops: CDR1 SGHDT, CDR2 YYEEEE. The CDR3 nucleotides read TGTGCCAGCAGCTTGAGGGCAGGGAGCTCCTACAATGAGCAGTTCTTC. Its translation is CASSLRAGSSYNEQFF.

This clone appeared a few times. This chain joins TRBV29-1 and TRBJ1-2; 8 bases are shared with TRBD1. Unmatched junction bases numbered 5, after V lost 6 bases and J lost 8 bases. Germline values: CDR1 SQVTM, CDR2 ANQGSEA. This CDR3 has 11 residues. The CDR3 loop reads CSVGQGWGYTF. The CDR3 region has the DNA TGCAGCGTAGGACAGGGTTGGGGCTACACCTTC.

The chain recombines TRBV2 with TRBJ1-2; 7 positions match TRBD1. CDR1 and CDR2 (germline): SNHLY, FYNNEI. Trimming cost V 2 bases and J 0 bases; bases outside gene matches: 0. The CDR3 consists of 14 residues. CDR3 region: CASSEQGANYGYTF. Here the CDR3 DNA reads TGTGCCAGCAGTGAACAGGGGGCTAACTATGGCTACACCTTC.

V is TRBV30 and J is TRBJ2-3, with a tentative D call TRBD1 (8 bases). Germline V gene sequence: CDR1 GTSNPN, CDR2 SVGIG (reference sequence). The CDR3 sequence is 17 residues long. The V end lost 0 bases, the J end lost 0 bases, and 16 bases lay between the germline ends. The CDR3 DNA reads as TGTGCCTGGAGTGTCGGGAGGACAGGGACTAGCACAGATACGCAGTATTTT. It specifies CAWSVGRTGTSTDTQYF.

The chain has TRBV2 and TRBJ1-2, with D possibly TRBD1 on 5 matching bases. V was shortened by 6 bases and J by 6 bases, with 17 bases between the two germline ends. From germline, CDR1 is SNHLY and CDR2 FYNNEI. CDR3 length: 14 amino acids. In DNA, the CDR3 is TGTGCCAGCAGCGTTCAGGGATACGCTGATGGCTACACCTTC. Protein: CASSVQGYADGYTF. The whole variable domain, remainder taken from reference TRBV2 and TRBJ1-2, is EPEVTQTPSHQVTQMGQEVILRCVPISNHLYFYWYRQILGQKVEFLVSFYNNEISEKSEIFDDQFSVERPDGSNFTLKIRSTKLEDSAMYFCASSVQGYADGYTFGSGTRLTVV.

DNA of the CDR3: TGTGCCAGCAGTTCCAAGATAGCGGGTGGATACAATGAGCAGTTCTTC. This encodes CASSSKIAGGYNEQFF. The V gene is TRBV6-5, the J gene TRBJ2-1; 7 bases are shared with TRBD2. The V gene's germline CDR1 is MNHEY and CDR2 SVGAGI. Trimming cost V 4 bases and J 4 bases; bases outside gene matches: 10. CDR3 length: 16 residues.

The chain carries TRBV29-1 and TRBJ1-4; D remains unclear. CDR1 and CDR2 from the germline V gene are SQVTM and ANQGSEA. V was trimmed by 7 bases and J by 7 bases, leaving 13 bases between them. The CDR3 sequence is 12 residues long. CDR3 in DNA: TGCAGCGCCTCAGACGGGATTGAAAAACTGTTTTTT. Its translation is CSASDGIEKLFF.

The gene calls are TRBV10-3 and TRBJ1-5; maybe TRBD1 (6 bases). This CDR3 contains 13 residues. The germline V gene has CDR1 ENHRY and CDR2 SYGVKD. V was shortened by 11 bases and J by 3 bases, with 14 bases between the two germline ends. CDR3 sequence (DNA): TGTGCCGTTGCCCGGGACACCAATCAGCCCCAGCATTTT. Translating gives CAVARDTNQPQHF.

This chain uses TRBV29-1 with TRBJ2-1; the D gene is possibly TRBD2 (5 bases). Trimming left V 6 bases short and J 0 bases short, with 15 bases between. This CDR3 comprises 15 residues. CDR1 and CDR2 from the germline V gene are SQVTM and ANQGSEA. In DNA form, the CDR3 reads TGCAGCGTCAGAGCCGAGCGGAGCTCCTACAATGAGCAGTTCTTC. Amino acid sequence: CSVRAERSSYNEQFF.

This clone was detected only a few times. The chain carries TRBV5-1 and TRBJ1-2; D gene ambiguous. Per the germline V gene, CDR1 is SGHRS and CDR2 is YFSETQ. The V gene lost 1 base and the J gene lost 2 bases, with 6 bases spanning the gap. The CDR3 contains 13 residues. As DNA, the CDR3 is TGCGCCAGCAGCTTGACGGACAACTATGGCTACACCTTC. It is translated as CASSLTDNYGYTF.

This clone was counted a single time. V usage is TRBV7-2 and J usage is TRBJ1-3; D is perhaps TRBD1 (5 bases). V was cut by 2 bases and J by 2 bases, with 10 bases left in between. The CDR3 is 15 residues long. The germline gives CDR1 SGHTA, CDR2 FQGNSA. The CDR3 nucleotides read TGTGCCAGCAGCTTAAGCTGGGGCACTGGAAACACCATATATTTT. As protein: CASSLSWGTGNTIYF. Filled out from reference TRBV7-2 and TRBJ1-3, the complete variable domain reads GAGVSQSPSNKVTEKGKDVELRCDPISGHTALYWYRQSLGQGLEFLIYFQGNSAPDKSGLPSDRFSAERTGGSVSTLTIQRTQQEDSAVYLCASSLSWGTGNTIYFGEGSWLTVV.

V is TRBV6-6 and J is TRBJ2-3; 9 positions agree with TRBD2. Trimming took 0 bases from V and 0 from J; bases not matched to a gene: 1. This CDR3 comprises 16 residues. Per the germline V gene, CDR1 is MNHNY and CDR2 is SVGAGI (reference sequence). The CDR3 sequence: CASSYSTSGSTDTQYF. The DNA for the CDR3 is TGTGCCAGCAGTTACTCAACTAGCGGGAGCACAGATACGCAGTATTTT.

This clone appeared a few times. V gene TRBV10-2 combines with J gene TRBJ2-7; 7 bases fit TRBD2. Germline CDR1 WSHSY, CDR2 SAAADI. V lost 7 bases, J lost 3 bases, and 9 bases stayed unmatched. The CDR3 totals 14 residues. The CDR3 DNA is TGCGCCAGCACCGGTAGAGCGGGGAGCTACGAGCAGTACTTC. Translating gives CASTGRAGSYEQYF.

Here the CDR3 reads CATSRDRSLGNTIYF. The CDR3 DNA follows: TGTGCCACCAGCAGAGACAGAAGCCTTGGAAACACCATATATTTT. This rearrangement joins TRBV15 to TRBJ1-3; D unresolved. Trimming removed 0 bases at V and 3 bases at J, with 9 bases between. Germline CDR1 and CDR2: LNHNV and YYDKDF (reference sequence). The CDR3 loop spans 15 amino acids.

The V call is TRBV2, the J call TRBJ1-5, with D unresolved. Germline V gene data show CDR1 as SNHLY and CDR2 as FYNNEI. V shed 6 bases and J shed 7 bases, with 10 bases lying between them. The CDR3 loop spans 12 amino acids. The CDR3 bases are TGTGCCAGCAGCGGCCGTTTGCAGCCCCAGCATTTT. It translates to CASSGRLQPQHF. The variable domain in full, completed from reference TRBV2 and TRBJ1-5, reads EPEVTQTPSHQVTQMGQEVILRCVPISNHLYFYWYRQILGQKVEFLVSFYNNEISEKSEIFDDQFSVERPDGSNFTLKIRSTKLEDSAMYFCASSGRLQPQHFGDGTRLSIL.